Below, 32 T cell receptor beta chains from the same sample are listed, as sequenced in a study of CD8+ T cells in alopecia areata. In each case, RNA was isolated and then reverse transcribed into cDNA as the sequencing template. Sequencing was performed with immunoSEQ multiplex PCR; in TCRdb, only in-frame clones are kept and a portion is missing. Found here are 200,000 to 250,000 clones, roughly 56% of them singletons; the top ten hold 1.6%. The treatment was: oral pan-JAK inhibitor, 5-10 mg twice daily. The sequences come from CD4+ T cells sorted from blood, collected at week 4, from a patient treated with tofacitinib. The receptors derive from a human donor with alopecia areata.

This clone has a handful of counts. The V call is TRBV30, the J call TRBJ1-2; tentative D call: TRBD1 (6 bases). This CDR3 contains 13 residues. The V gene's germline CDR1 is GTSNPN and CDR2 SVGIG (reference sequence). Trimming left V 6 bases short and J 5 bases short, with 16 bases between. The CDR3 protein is CACRGAQGYGYTF. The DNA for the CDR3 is TGTGCCTGTCGGGGGGCGCAGGGATATGGCTACACCTTC.

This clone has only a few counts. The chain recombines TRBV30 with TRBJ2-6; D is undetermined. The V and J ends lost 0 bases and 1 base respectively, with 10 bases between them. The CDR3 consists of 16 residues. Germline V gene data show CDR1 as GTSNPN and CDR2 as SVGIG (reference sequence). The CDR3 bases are TGTGCCTGGAGTGTTGGCGGATTATCTGGGGCCAACGTCCTGACTTTC. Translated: CAWSVGGLSGANVLTF.

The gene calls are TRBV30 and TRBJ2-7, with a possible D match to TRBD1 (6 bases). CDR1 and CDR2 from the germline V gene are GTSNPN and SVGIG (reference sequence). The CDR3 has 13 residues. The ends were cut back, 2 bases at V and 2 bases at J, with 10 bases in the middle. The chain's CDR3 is CAWSLQGPYEQYF. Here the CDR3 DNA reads TGTGCCTGGAGTCTACAGGGCCCCTACGAGCAGTACTTC.

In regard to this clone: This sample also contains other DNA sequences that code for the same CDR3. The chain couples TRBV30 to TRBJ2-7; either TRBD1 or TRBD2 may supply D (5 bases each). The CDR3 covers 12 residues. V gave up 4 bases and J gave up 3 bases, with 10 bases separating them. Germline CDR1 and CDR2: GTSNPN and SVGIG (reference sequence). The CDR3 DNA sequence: TGTGCCTGGACGGGTGGGGGCTACGAGCAGTACTTC. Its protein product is CAWTGGGYEQYF.

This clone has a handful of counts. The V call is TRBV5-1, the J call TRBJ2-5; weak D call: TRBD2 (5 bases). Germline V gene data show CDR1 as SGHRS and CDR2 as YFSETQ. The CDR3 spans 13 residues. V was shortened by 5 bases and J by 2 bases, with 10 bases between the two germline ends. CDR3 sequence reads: CASREGAQETQYF. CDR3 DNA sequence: TGCGCCAGCAGAGAGGGCGCACAAGAGACCCAGTACTTC.

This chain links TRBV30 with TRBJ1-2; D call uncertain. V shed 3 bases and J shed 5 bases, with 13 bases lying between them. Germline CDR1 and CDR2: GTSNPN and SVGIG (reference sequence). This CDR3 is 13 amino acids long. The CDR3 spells CAWSVGLPYGYTF. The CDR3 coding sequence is TGTGCCTGGAGCGTCGGACTTCCTTATGGCTACACCTTC.

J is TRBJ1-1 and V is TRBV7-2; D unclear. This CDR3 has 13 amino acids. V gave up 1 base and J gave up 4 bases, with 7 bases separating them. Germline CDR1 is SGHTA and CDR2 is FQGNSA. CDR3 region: CASSLGELTEAFF. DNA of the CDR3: TGTGCCAGCAGCTTAGGTGAGCTCACTGAAGCTTTCTTT.

The CDR3 DNA is TGTGCCAGCAGCTTCCGGGGGAAAGGGGAGACCCAGTACTTC. This translates into CASSFRGKGETQYF. V gene TRBV7-9 combines with J gene TRBJ2-5; D perhaps matches TRBD2 (6 bases). Trimming pared 3 bases from V and 5 bases from J, leaving 13 bases between. The germline gives CDR1 SEHNR, CDR2 FQNEAQ (reference sequence). The CDR3 loop spans 14 amino acids.

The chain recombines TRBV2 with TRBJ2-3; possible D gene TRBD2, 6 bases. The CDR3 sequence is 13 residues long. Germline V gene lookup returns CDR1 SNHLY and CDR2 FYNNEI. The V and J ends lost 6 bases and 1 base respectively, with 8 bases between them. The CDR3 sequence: CASRASGTDTQYF. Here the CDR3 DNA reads TGTGCCAGCAGGGCTAGCGGCACAGATACGCAGTATTTT.

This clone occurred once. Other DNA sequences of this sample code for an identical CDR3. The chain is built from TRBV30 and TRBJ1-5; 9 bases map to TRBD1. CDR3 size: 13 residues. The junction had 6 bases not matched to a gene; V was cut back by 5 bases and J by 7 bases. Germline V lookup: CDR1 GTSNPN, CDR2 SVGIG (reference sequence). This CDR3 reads CAWGQGKGQPQHF. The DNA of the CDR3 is TGTGCCTGGGGACAGGGGAAAGGCCAGCCCCAGCATTTT.

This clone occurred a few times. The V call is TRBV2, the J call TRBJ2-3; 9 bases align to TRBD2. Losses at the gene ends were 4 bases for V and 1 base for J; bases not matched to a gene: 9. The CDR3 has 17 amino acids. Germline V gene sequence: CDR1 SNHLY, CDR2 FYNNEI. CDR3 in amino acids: CASSVTRWTSGTDTQYF. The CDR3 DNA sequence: TGTGCCAGCAGTGTTACCCGTTGGACTAGCGGCACAGATACGCAGTATTTT.

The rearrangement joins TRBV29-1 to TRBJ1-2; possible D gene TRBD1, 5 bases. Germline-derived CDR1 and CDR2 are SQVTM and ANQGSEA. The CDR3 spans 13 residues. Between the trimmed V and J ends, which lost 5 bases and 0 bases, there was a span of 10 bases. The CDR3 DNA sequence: TGCAGCGTTAGCAGGGAAGCTAACTATGGCTACACCTTC. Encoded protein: CSVSREANYGYTF. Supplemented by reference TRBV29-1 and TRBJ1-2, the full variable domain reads SAVISQKPSRDICQRGTSLTIQCQVDSQVTMMFWYRQQPGQSLTLIATANQGSEATYESGFVIDKFPISRPNLTFSTLTVSNMSPEDSSIYLCSVSREANYGYTFGSGTRLTVV.

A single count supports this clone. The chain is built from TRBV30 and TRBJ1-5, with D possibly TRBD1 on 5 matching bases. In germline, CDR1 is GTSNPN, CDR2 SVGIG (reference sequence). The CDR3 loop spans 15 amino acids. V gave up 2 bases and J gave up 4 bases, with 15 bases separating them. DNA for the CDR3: TGTGCCTGGAGTCCCCCCCCGGGACTGAATCAGCCCCAGCATTTT. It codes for CAWSPPPGLNQPQHF.

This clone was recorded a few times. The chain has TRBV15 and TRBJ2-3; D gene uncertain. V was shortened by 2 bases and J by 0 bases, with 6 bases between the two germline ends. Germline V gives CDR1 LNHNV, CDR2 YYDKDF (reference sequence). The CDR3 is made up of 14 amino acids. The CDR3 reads CATSRPSSTDTQYF. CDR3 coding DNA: TGTGCCACCAGCAGACCTTCTAGCACAGATACGCAGTATTTT.

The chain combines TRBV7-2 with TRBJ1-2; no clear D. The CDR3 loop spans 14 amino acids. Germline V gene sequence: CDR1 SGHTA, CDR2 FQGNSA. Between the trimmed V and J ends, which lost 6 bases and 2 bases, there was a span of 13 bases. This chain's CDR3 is CASSLQRANYGYTF. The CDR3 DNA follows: TGTGCCAGCAGTCTACAGCGGGCCAACTATGGCTACACCTTC. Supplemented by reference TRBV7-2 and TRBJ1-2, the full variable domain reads GAGVSQSPSNKVTEKGKDVELRCDPISGHTALYWYRQSLGQGLEFLIYFQGNSAPDKSGLPSDRFSAERTGGSVSTLTIQRTQQEDSAVYLCASSLQRANYGYTFGSGTRLTVV.

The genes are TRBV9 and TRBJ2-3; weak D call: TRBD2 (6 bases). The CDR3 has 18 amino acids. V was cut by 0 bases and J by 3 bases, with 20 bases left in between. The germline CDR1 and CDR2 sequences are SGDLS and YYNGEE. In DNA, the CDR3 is TGTGCCAGCAGCGTAGAGCCGGGGGACCGCAGGAGGACAGATACGCAGTATTTT. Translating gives CASSVEPGDRRRTDTQYF.

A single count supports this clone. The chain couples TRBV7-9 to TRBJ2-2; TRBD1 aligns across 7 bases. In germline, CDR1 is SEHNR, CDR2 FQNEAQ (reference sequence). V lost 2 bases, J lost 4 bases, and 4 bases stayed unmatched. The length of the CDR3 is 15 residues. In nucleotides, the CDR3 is TGTGCCAGCAGCTTATCAACAGGGGCCACCGGGGAGCTGTTTTTT. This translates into CASSLSTGATGELFF. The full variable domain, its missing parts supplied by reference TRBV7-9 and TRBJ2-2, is DTGVSQNPRHKITKRGQNVTFRCDPISEHNRLYWYRQTLGQGPEFLTYFQNEAQLEKSRLLSDRFSAERPKGSFSTLEIQRTEQGDSAMYLCASSLSTGATGELFFGEGSRLTVL.

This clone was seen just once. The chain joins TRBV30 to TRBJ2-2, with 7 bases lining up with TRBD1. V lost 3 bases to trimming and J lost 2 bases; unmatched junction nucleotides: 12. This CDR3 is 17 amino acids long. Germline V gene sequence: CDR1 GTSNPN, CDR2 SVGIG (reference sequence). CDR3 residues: CAWRTAGTAINTGELFF. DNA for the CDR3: TGTGCCTGGAGGACCGCCGGGACAGCAATAAACACCGGGGAGCTGTTTTTT.

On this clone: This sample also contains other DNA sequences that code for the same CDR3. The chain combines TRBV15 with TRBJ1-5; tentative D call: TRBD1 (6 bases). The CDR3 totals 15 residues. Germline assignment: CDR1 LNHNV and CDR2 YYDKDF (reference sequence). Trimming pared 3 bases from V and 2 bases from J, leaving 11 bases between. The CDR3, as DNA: TGTGCCACCAGCAGGGACAGAAGAGGCAATCAGCCCCAGCATTTT. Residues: CATSRDRRGNQPQHF. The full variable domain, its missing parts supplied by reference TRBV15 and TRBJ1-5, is DAMVIQNPRYQVTQFGKPVTLSCSQTLNHNVMYWYQQKSSQAPKLLFHYYDKDFNNEADTPDNFQSRRPNTSFCFLDIRSPGLGDTAMYLCATSRDRRGNQPQHFGDGTRLSIL.

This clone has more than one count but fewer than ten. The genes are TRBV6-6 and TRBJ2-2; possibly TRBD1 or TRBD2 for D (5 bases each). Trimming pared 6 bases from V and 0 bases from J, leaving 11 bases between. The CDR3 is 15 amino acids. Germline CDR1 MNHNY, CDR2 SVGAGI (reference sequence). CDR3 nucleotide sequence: TGTGCCAGCAGCCCTCAGGGAGCGAACACCGGGGAGCTGTTTTTT. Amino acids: CASSPQGANTGELFF.

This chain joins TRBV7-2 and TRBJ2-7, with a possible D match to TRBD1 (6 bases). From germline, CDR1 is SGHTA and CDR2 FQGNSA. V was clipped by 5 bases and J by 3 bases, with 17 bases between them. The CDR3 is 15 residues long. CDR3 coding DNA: TGTGCCAGCAGCAAAACGGACAGTTTCGGCTACGAGCAGTACTTC. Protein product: CASSKTDSFGYEQYF.

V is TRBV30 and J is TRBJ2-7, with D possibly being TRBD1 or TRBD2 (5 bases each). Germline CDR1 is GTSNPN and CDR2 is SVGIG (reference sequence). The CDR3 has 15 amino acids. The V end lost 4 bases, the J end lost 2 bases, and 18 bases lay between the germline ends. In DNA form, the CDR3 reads TGTGCCTGGAACCGGGGCCCCGGGGCCACCTACGAGCAGTACTTC. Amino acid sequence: CAWNRGPGATYEQYF.

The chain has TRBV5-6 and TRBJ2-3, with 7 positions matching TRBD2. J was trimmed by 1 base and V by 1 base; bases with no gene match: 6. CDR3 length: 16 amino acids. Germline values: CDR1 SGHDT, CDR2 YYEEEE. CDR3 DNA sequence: TGTGCCAGCAGCTTGCAGCGGGGAGTGGGCACAGATACGCAGTATTTT. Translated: CASSLQRGVGTDTQYF.

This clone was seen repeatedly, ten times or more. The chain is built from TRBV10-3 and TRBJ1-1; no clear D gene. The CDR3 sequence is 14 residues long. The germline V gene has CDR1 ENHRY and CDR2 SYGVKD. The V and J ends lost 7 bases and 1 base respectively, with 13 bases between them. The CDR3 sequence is CAITSGAPNTEAFF. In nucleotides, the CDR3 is TGTGCCATCACCTCCGGCGCACCGAACACTGAAGCTTTCTTT.

The CDR3 loop is CASSPGYEQYF. The CDR3, as DNA: TGTGCCAGCAGTCCAGGGTACGAGCAGTACTTC. The chain combines TRBV27 with TRBJ2-7; weak D call: TRBD1 (5 bases). Germline CDR1 reads MNHEY; CDR2 reads SMNVEV (reference sequence). The CDR3 has 11 amino acids. V lost 5 bases and J 4 bases, leaving 6 bases between the germline ends.

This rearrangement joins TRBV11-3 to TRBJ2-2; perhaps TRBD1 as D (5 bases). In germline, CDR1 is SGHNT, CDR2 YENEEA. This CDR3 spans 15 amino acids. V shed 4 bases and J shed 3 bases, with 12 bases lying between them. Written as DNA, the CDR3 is TGTGCCAGCAGCTCGAATCAGGGATACACCGGGGAGCTGTTTTTT. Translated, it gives CASSSNQGYTGELFF.

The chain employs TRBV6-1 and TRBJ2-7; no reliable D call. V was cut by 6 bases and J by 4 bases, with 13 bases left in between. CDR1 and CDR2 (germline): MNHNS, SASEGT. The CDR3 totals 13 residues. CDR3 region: CASSLTQLYEQYF. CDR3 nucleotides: TGTGCCAGCAGCTTGACACAGTTATACGAGCAGTACTTC.

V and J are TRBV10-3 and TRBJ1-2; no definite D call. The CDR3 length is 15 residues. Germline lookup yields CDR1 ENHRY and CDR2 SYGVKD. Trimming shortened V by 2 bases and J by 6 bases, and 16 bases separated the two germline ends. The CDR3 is CAISEVRLRLDGYTF. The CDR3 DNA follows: TGTGCCATCAGTGAGGTCAGGCTACGCCTTGATGGCTACACCTTC.

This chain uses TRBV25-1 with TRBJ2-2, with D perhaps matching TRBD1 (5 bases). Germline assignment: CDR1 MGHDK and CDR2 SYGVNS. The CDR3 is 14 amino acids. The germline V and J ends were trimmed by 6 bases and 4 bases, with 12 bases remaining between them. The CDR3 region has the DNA TGTGCCAGCAGAGGTGACAGCCCCACCGGGGAGCTGTTTTTT. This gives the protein CASRGDSPTGELFF.

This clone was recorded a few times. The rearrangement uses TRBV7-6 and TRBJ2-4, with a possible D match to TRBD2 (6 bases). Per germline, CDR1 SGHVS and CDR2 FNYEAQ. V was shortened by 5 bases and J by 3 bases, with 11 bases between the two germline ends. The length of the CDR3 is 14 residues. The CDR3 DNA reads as TGTGCCAGCAGCCTTGGGGGGTACAAAAACATTCAGTACTTC. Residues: CASSLGGYKNIQYF.

The CDR3 is CASSLRRGGPQNIQYF. The CDR3 coding sequence is TGTGCCAGCAGCTTAAGGCGGGGGGGCCCCCAAAACATTCAGTACTTC. The genes are TRBV7-2 and TRBJ2-4, with TRBD2 matching 9 bases. J lost 5 bases, V lost 2 bases, and 7 bases had no gene match. Germline V CDR1 and CDR2: SGHTA, FQGNSA. The CDR3 extends over 16 amino acids.

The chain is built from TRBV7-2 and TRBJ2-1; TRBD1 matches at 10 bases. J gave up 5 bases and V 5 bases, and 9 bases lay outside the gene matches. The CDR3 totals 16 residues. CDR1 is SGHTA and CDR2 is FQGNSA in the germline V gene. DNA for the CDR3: TGTGCCAGCAGCCCTAGGGCGGGACAGGGGCACAATGAGCAGTTCTTC. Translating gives CASSPRAGQGHNEQFF.